A single sample is the source of the 24 T cell receptor beta chains below, sequenced in a study of T cell responses to AZD1222 COVID-19 vaccine. The protocol was immunoSEQ multiplex PCR, while the TCRdb copy is restricted to in-frame clones and leaves out a portion. Here the sample spans about 130,000 clones, approximately 90% being singletons. Sequences were derived from peripheral blood, sampled on day 0 of AZD1222 vaccination. The receptors here all came from an adult in good health.

This clone was seen a few times. The chain couples TRBV2 to TRBJ2-2; D call uncertain. The CDR3 spans 12 residues. V was clipped by 6 bases and J by 4 bases, with 6 bases between them. Per the germline V gene, CDR1 is SNHLY and CDR2 is FYNNEI. The CDR3, as DNA: TGTGCCAGCAGGCAACCCACCGGGGAGCTGTTTTTT. It codes for CASRQPTGELFF.

This sequence joins TRBV7-2 and TRBJ2-1; D ambiguous. The CDR3 contains 16 residues. V lost 0 bases to trimming and J lost 7 bases, with 16 bases between them. Germline V gene sequence: CDR1 SGHTA, CDR2 FQGNSA. The CDR3 nucleotides are TGTGCCAGCAGCTTAGCGACTCCGCCCGTGGGGAATGAGCAGTTCTTC. This gives the protein CASSLATPPVGNEQFF.

The table lists this clone with a few counts. This chain links TRBV28 with TRBJ1-1; D gene ambiguous. This CDR3 is 14 amino acids long. Germline assignment: CDR1 MDHEN and CDR2 SYDVKM. The V gene lost 1 base and the J gene lost 3 bases, with 9 bases spanning the gap. The CDR3: CASSLSFRDTEAFF. In DNA, the CDR3 is TGTGCCAGCAGTTTATCATTTCGGGACACTGAAGCTTTCTTT.

The rearrangement joins TRBV12-3 or TRBV12-4 to TRBJ1-1, with a tentative D call TRBD1 (6 bases). Between the trimmed V and J ends, which lost 6 bases and 1 base, there was a span of 6 bases. The CDR3 covers 12 residues. The CDR3 DNA sequence: TGTGCCAGCAGGACAGGGAACACTGAAGCTTTCTTT. Its translation is CASRTGNTEAFF.

CDR3: CASSHGGQSNEQFF. CDR3 coding DNA: TGTGCCAGCAGCCATGGGGGACAGTCCAATGAGCAGTTCTTC. The chain carries TRBV7-2 and TRBJ2-1, with 7 nucleotides matching TRBD1. This CDR3 is 14 amino acids long. V was clipped by 5 bases and J by 6 bases; unmatched bases: 7. The germline V gene encodes CDR1 SGHTA and CDR2 FQGNSA.

This clone was found a few times. The CDR3 spells CASSGGSDHSPLHF. The CDR3 nucleotides read TGTGCCAGCAGCGGGGGAAGTGATCATTCACCCCTCCACTTT. J is TRBJ1-6 and V is TRBV5-8, with a possible D match to TRBD1 (5 bases). The germline V and J ends were trimmed by 4 bases and 8 bases, with 13 bases remaining between them. There are 14 residues in the CDR3. The germline gives CDR1 SGHTS, CDR2 YDEGEE.

This rearrangement joins TRBV20-1 to TRBJ1-4; no clear D. Trimming shortened V by 3 bases and J by 5 bases, and 10 bases separated the two germline ends. Germline V gene sequence: CDR1 DFQATT, CDR2 SNEGSKA (reference sequence). The CDR3 spans 13 residues. Here the CDR3 DNA reads TGCAGTGCTAGTGGGTTCTCGAATGAAAAACTGTTTTTT. It encodes CSASGFSNEKLFF.

The chain combines TRBV11-2 with TRBJ2-7; D is uncertain. Germline loops: CDR1 SGHAT, CDR2 FQNNGV. Trimming removed 2 bases at V and 6 bases at J, with 5 bases between. This CDR3 is built from 11 residues. For the CDR3, the DNA is TGTGCCAGCAGCTTACTCAGCGAGCAGTACTTC. Its protein product is CASSLLSEQYF.

Here the CDR3 DNA reads TGTGCCAGCTCACCATCTAGCTCATGGGACAGGAGAAATTCACCCCTCCACTTT. Translation gives CASSPSSSWDRRNSPLHF. The chain couples TRBV18 to TRBJ1-6; 8 nucleotides line up with TRBD1. Germline V CDR1 and CDR2: KGHSH, LQKENI. J lost 7 bases, V lost 2 bases, and 13 bases had no gene match. The CDR3 is 18 residues long.

The rearrangement uses TRBV3-1 (or the pseudogene TRBV3-2) and TRBJ1-2; the D is unclear. The CDR3 has 13 amino acids. Trimming left V 1 base short and J 8 bases short, with 11 bases between. CDR1 is LGHDT, CDR2 YNNKEL, per germline (reference sequence). CDR3 loop: CASSQGGGSGYTF. Here the CDR3 DNA reads TGTGCCAGCAGCCAAGGTGGAGGCAGCGGCTACACCTTC.

The rearrangement links TRBV18 to TRBJ2-7, with a weak D call TRBD1 (5 bases). The CDR3 spans 14 residues. Germline CDR1 KGHSH, CDR2 LQKENI. Trimming removed 6 bases from V and 5 bases from J, with 17 bases in between. The CDR3 loop reads CASSPEQGWHEQYF. For the CDR3, the DNA is TGTGCCAGCTCTCCGGAGCAGGGTTGGCACGAGCAGTACTTC.

This chain connects TRBV4-3 to TRBJ2-3; TRBD2 matches 10 bases. The CDR3 loop spans 17 amino acids. The germline gives CDR1 LGHNA, CDR2 YSLEER. V shed 3 bases, J shed 5 bases, and the junction held 11 bases outside the gene matches. The CDR3 DNA follows: TGCGCCAGCAGCCAGGAGGGGACTAGCGCCAGAGGAGATACGCAGTATTTT. Its protein product is CASSQEGTSARGDTQYF.

V and J are TRBV6-5 and TRBJ2-7, with D perhaps matching TRBD1 or TRBD2 (6 bases each). The CDR3 totals 15 residues. Germline CDR1 is MNHEY and CDR2 is SVGAGI. The ends were cut back, 2 bases at V and 5 bases at J, with 16 bases in the middle. The CDR3 coding sequence is TGTGCCAGCAGTTACCGAGGGGGGAGAGGAAACGAGCAGTACTTC. Its translation: CASSYRGGRGNEQYF.

V usage is TRBV10-3 and J usage is TRBJ2-3; no reliable D call. The CDR3 spans 14 residues. Germline V CDR1 and CDR2: ENHRY, SYGVKD. Trimming cost V 2 bases and J 1 base, with 7 bases left between them. The DNA for the CDR3 is TGTGCCATCAGTGAGCTGGCCGGCACAGATACGCAGTATTTT. This translates into CAISELAGTDTQYF.

This chain joins TRBV9 and TRBJ1-1, with D hard to call. Germline V gene sequence: CDR1 SGDLS, CDR2 YYNGEE. This CDR3 contains 15 residues. Deletions cut 0 bases from V and 7 bases from J, with 16 bases between. The CDR3: CASSVVSDASVEAFF. CDR3 DNA: TGTGCCAGCAGCGTAGTTAGCGACGCTTCCGTTGAAGCTTTCTTT.

The CDR3 DNA is TGTGCCAGCAGGCCAGGGGCCACTAATGAAAAACTGTTTTTT. The encoded protein is CASRPGATNEKLFF. The chain carries TRBV6-5 and TRBJ1-4; tentatively, D is TRBD1 (6 bases). Deletions cut 6 bases from V and 2 bases from J, with 10 bases between. The CDR3 sequence is 14 residues long. Looked up from germline, CDR1 is MNHEY and CDR2 is SVGAGI.

This rearrangement joins TRBV6-2 or TRBV6-3 to TRBJ2-3; TRBD2 matches 8 bases. The CDR3 loop spans 15 amino acids. After removal of 4 bases from V and 5 bases from J, the junction contained 8 bases not matched to a gene. Germline CDR1 reads MNHEY; CDR2 reads SVGEGT. The CDR3 spells CASSSVAGRRDTQYF. CDR3 bases: TGTGCCAGCAGTTCAGTAGCGGGGCGGAGAGATACGCAGTATTTT.

This clone was observed a single time. The rearrangement links TRBV19 to TRBJ1-6; 7 bases match TRBD1. V shed 7 bases, J shed 8 bases, and the junction held 14 bases outside the gene matches. Germline lookup yields CDR1 LNHDA and CDR2 SQIVND (reference sequence). This CDR3 spans 16 amino acids. The chain's CDR3 is CASTNQTGRSDSPLHF. CDR3 bases: TGTGCCAGTACTAACCAGACAGGGAGGAGTGATTCACCCCTCCACTTT.

The chain couples TRBV2 to TRBJ1-1; D is undetermined. Per the germline V gene, CDR1 is SNHLY and CDR2 is FYNNEI. V gave up 4 bases and J gave up 0 bases, with 12 bases separating them. CDR3 size: 15 residues. The CDR3 loop is CASSAQTVVNTEAFF. The CDR3, as DNA: TGTGCCAGCAGTGCCCAGACGGTCGTGAACACTGAAGCTTTCTTT.

V is TRBV27 and J is TRBJ2-5; tentatively, D is TRBD1 (5 bases). V was pared by 2 bases and J by 1 base, with 11 bases between. The CDR3 covers 15 residues. CDR1 and CDR2 from the germline V gene are MNHEY and SMNVEV (reference sequence). The CDR3 sequence is CASSLQGLPQETQYF. The CDR3 DNA is TGTGCCAGCAGTTTACAGGGCCTTCCCCAAGAGACCCAGTACTTC.

This chain uses TRBV19 with TRBJ2-3, with 7 bases identical to TRBD1. This CDR3 is 14 amino acids long. CDR1 and CDR2 (germline): LNHDA, SQIVND (reference sequence). V was clipped by 6 bases and J by 4 bases; unmatched bases: 7. In DNA, the CDR3 is TGTGCCAGTAGAGGGGGCCGCGGATCAGATACGCAGTATTTT. It encodes CASRGGRGSDTQYF.

In nucleotides, the CDR3 is TGCGCCAGCAGCTTAGGCGAATCACGCTCTGGGGCCAACGTCCTGACTTTC. Protein sequence: CASSLGESRSGANVLTF. This rearrangement joins TRBV5-1 to TRBJ2-6; D call uncertain. The germline gives CDR1 SGHRS, CDR2 YFSETQ. This CDR3 contains 17 residues. Trimming shortened V by 2 bases and J by 0 bases, and 12 bases separated the two germline ends.

The genes are TRBV18 and TRBJ2-4, with 13 bases that match TRBD2. The CDR3 is 15 residues long. Germline V gene sequence: CDR1 KGHSH, CDR2 LQKENI. The V segment lost 10 bases and the J segment 6 bases; nucleotides outside the gene matches: 9. The CDR3 sequence: CATSTSGRSRNIQYF. The CDR3 bases are TGTGCCACCTCGACTAGCGGGAGGTCAAGAAACATTCAGTACTTC.

The V call is TRBV5-5, the J call TRBJ1-1; D perhaps matches TRBD1 (5 bases). Germline-derived CDR1 and CDR2 are SGHKS and YYEKEE (reference sequence). This CDR3 comprises 15 residues. Trimming took off 0 bases at V and 7 bases at J, with 16 bases between the two ends. The chain's CDR3 is CASSLVTGLRFEAFF. The CDR3 DNA reads TGTGCCAGCAGCTTGGTAACAGGTCTTCGCTTTGAAGCTTTCTTT.